Each of the 22 T cell receptor beta chains below was sequenced from the same sample in a study of shared clonotypes between healthy human individuals. TCRdb keeps only in-frame clones here, not all; method: immunoSEQ multiplex PCR. The repertoire includes some 2,000,000 clones, roughly 94% of them detected once, and 0.1% to 0.15% sits in the top ten. The sequenced material came from naive CD4+ T cells sorted from blood. Subset reported: CD45RA+ positively selected. These receptors all stem from a man between 18 and 35 years old in good health.

This clone appeared once. The rearrangement uses TRBV6-6 and TRBJ2-7; 7 positions match TRBD1. The CDR3 length is 14 residues. V dropped 5 bases and J dropped 4; count of bases not matched to a gene: 8. CDR1 and CDR2 from the germline V gene are MNHNY and SVGAGI (reference sequence). The CDR3 sequence is CASSPQGPTYEQYF. The CDR3 DNA is TGTGCCAGCAGTCCACAGGGGCCTACTTACGAGCAGTACTTC.

V is TRBV25-1 and J is TRBJ2-2; no reliable D call. Between the trimmed V and J ends, which lost 5 bases and 1 base, there was a span of 8 bases. CDR3 length: 14 amino acids. Germline CDR1 is MGHDK and CDR2 is SYGVNS. This CDR3 reads CASSQLLNTGELFF. The CDR3 DNA reads as TGTGCCAGCAGTCAACTCCTGAACACCGGGGAGCTGTTTTTT.

The chain is built from TRBV18 and TRBJ1-1, with 11 bases aligning to TRBD1. The V segment lost 6 bases and the J segment 8 bases; nucleotides outside the gene matches: 14. Germline values: CDR1 KGHSH, CDR2 LQKENI. This CDR3 comprises 16 residues. CDR3 in DNA: TGTGCCAGCTCCCCGCCGGGACAGGGGGAGATCAGGGAAGCTTTCTTT. It codes for CASSPPGQGEIREAFF.

The V and J genes are TRBV7-2 and TRBJ1-2; 8 nucleotides match TRBD1. CDR3 length equals 13 residues. Trimming at V came to 1 base and at J to 8 bases, leaving 3 bases not matched to a gene. Germline-derived CDR1 and CDR2 are SGHTA and FQGNSA. The CDR3 spells CASSLGQGRGYTF. Written as DNA, the CDR3 is TGTGCCAGCAGCTTAGGACAGGGGAGAGGCTACACCTTC.

The V and J genes are TRBV7-9 and TRBJ1-2; D remains ambiguous. Germline-derived CDR1 and CDR2 are SEHNR and FQNEAQ (reference sequence). This CDR3 region has 12 residues. The V and J ends lost 1 base and 8 bases respectively, with 8 bases between them. CDR3: CASSLVVGGYTF. As DNA, the CDR3 is TGTGCCAGCAGCTTAGTGGTAGGAGGCTACACCTTC.

The chain carries TRBV7-8 and TRBJ1-1, with a tentative D call TRBD1 (6 bases). Looked up from germline, CDR1 is SGHVS and CDR2 is FQNEAQ. V dropped 5 bases and J dropped 11 bases, with 21 bases sitting between them. The CDR3 extends over 14 amino acids. The CDR3 is CASSPQRGRGEAFF. CDR3 coding DNA: TGTGCCAGCAGCCCACAGCGCGGCAGGGGTGAGGCTTTCTTT.

The V gene is TRBV10-3, the J gene TRBJ2-7; 8 bases are a match to TRBD1. Per germline, CDR1 ENHRY and CDR2 SYGVKD. Trimming at V came to 2 bases and at J to 6 bases, leaving 12 bases not matched to a gene. This CDR3 region has 16 residues. For the CDR3, the DNA is TGTGCCATCAGTGAGGAGCCCCCGGGACAGGTCGGCGAGCAGTACTTC. Protein product: CAISEEPPGQVGEQYF.

V is TRBV19 and J is TRBJ2-1, with unresolved D. The CDR3 has 13 amino acids. Germline CDR1 is LNHDA and CDR2 is SQIVND (reference sequence). Deletions cut 11 bases from V and 0 bases from J, with 11 bases between. The CDR3: CASRRSSYNEQFF. The CDR3, as DNA: TGTGCCTCGCGACGGAGCTCCTACAATGAGCAGTTCTTC.

This clone was found a few times. The gene calls are TRBV27 and TRBJ1-6; D is unclear. The CDR3 totals 12 residues. Germline V gene data show CDR1 as MNHEY and CDR2 as SMNVEV (reference sequence). V gave up 4 bases and J gave up 13 bases, with 11 bases separating them. Here the CDR3 DNA reads TGTGCCAGCAGTTACACGGGGTCCCCCCTCCACTTT. This gives the protein CASSYTGSPLHF.

This rearrangement joins TRBV10-3 to TRBJ2-7, with 8 bases identical to TRBD2. Germline CDR1 and CDR2: ENHRY and SYGVKD. CDR3 length equals 13 residues. Trimming cost V 10 bases and J 2 bases; bases outside gene matches: 7. The CDR3 is CATGLAPTYEQYF. In DNA form, the CDR3 reads TGTGCCACTGGACTAGCCCCTACCTACGAGCAGTACTTC.

The CDR3 region has the DNA TGTGCCAGCAGGGGGCAAACAGGGGCTGGCAATCAGCCCCAGCATTTT. Translated: CASRGQTGAGNQPQHF. The V call is TRBV28, the J call TRBJ1-5, with 7 bases fitting TRBD1. Losses at the gene ends were 6 bases for V and 2 bases for J; bases not matched to a gene: 10. The CDR3 totals 16 residues. Germline values: CDR1 MDHEN, CDR2 SYDVKM.

The gene calls are TRBV13 and TRBJ2-2, with TRBD1 matching over 7 bases. In germline, CDR1 is PRHDT, CDR2 FYEKMQ (reference sequence). The ends lost 6 bases at V and 0 bases at J; junction bases unmatched: 4. The CDR3 is 15 residues long. The CDR3 is CASRPGGPNTGELFF. The CDR3 DNA reads as TGTGCCAGCAGGCCAGGGGGACCGAACACCGGGGAGCTGTTTTTT.

The genes are TRBV5-3 and TRBJ2-4; TRBD1 aligns across 7 bases. TRBV5-3 is known as an ORF, though its function is uncertain. Germline trimming cut 2 bases from V and 4 bases from J; bases unmatched to any gene: 9. The CDR3 is 16 amino acids. The CDR3 DNA follows: TGTGCCAGAAGCTTTCCATGGGACAGAGCAAAAAACATTCAGTACTTC. This codes for CARSFPWDRAKNIQYF.

V gene TRBV5-1 combines with J gene TRBJ1-4, with a weak D call TRBD1 (6 bases). The V and J ends lost 5 bases and 8 bases respectively, with 22 bases between them. Germline lookup yields CDR1 SGHRS and CDR2 YFSETQ. The CDR3 spans 16 residues. CDR3 in amino acids: CASSQGTQGLGEKLFF. CDR3 in DNA: TGCGCCAGCAGTCAGGGGACACAGGGCTTAGGGGAAAAACTGTTTTTT.

This chain links TRBV7-2 with TRBJ2-7; D call uncertain. The CDR3 runs 12 residues. CDR1 and CDR2 (germline): SGHTA, FQGNSA. V lost 5 bases and J 4 bases, leaving 9 bases between the germline ends. DNA for the CDR3: TGTGCCAGCAGCACTCACAGATACGAGCAGTACTTC. This translates into CASSTHRYEQYF.

This clone has only a few counts. V is TRBV6-5 and J is TRBJ1-2, with 10 bases aligning to TRBD1. The J segment lost 8 bases and the V segment lost 8 bases, leaving 11 bases of the junction unmatched. Germline V gives CDR1 MNHEY, CDR2 SVGAGI. CDR3 length equals 14 residues. The CDR3 region has the DNA TGTGCCAGCTCCCCGACAGGGGGCTACGGGGGCTACACCTTC. Translated: CASSPTGGYGGYTF.

This chain joins TRBV7-9 and TRBJ2-7; 8 nucleotides agree with TRBD1. Germline V CDR1 and CDR2: SEHNR, FQNEAQ (reference sequence). Losses at the gene ends were 7 bases for V and 1 base for J; bases not matched to a gene: 9. The CDR3 totals 15 residues. In DNA form, the CDR3 reads TGTGCCAGCACCGACAGACAGGGGCCGTCCTACGAGCAGTACTTC. It yields the protein CASTDRQGPSYEQYF. The variable domain in full, completed from reference TRBV7-9 and TRBJ2-7, reads DTGVSQNPRHKITKRGQNVTFRCDPISEHNRLYWYRQTLGQGPEFLTYFQNEAQLEKSRLLSDRFSAERPKGSFSTLEIQRTEQGDSAMYLCASTDRQGPSYEQYFGPGTRLTVT.

This clone occurred once. This sequence joins TRBV28 and TRBJ1-2; 8 nucleotides align to TRBD1. In germline, CDR1 is MDHEN, CDR2 SYDVKM. V lost 4 bases and J lost 2; bases outside the gene matches: 6. The CDR3 consists of 15 residues. The CDR3 spells CASSWGQVKNYGYTF. CDR3 nucleotide sequence: TGTGCCAGCAGTTGGGGACAGGTGAAAAACTATGGCTACACCTTC.

The chain carries TRBV10-3 and TRBJ2-3; no reliable D call. Trimming stripped 7 bases from V and 0 bases from J, with 14 bases between. CDR1 and CDR2 (germline): ENHRY, SYGVKD. This CDR3 comprises 15 residues. The CDR3 reads CAIKTGVSSTDTQYF. CDR3 coding DNA: TGTGCCATCAAAACTGGTGTTTCTAGCACAGATACGCAGTATTTT.

This chain joins TRBV19 and TRBJ2-3; a weak D match, TRBD1 (6 bases). The V and J ends lost 8 bases and 6 bases respectively, with 18 bases between them. CDR1 is LNHDA, CDR2 SQIVND, per germline (reference sequence). The CDR3 covers 14 residues. The CDR3 DNA follows: TGTGCCAGTGAAGGGGCAGGGGCTGGGGATACGCAGTATTTT. This gives the protein CASEGAGAGDTQYF.

Turning to this clone: The sample has other DNA sequences that encode this CDR3 too. This chain uses TRBV6-5 with TRBJ1-1; 7 bases fit TRBD1. The junction had 1 base not matched to a gene; V was cut back by 0 bases and J by 0 bases. The CDR3 totals 15 residues. CDR1 is MNHEY and CDR2 is SVGAGI in the germline V gene. The CDR3 is CASSYSTGMNTEAFF. The CDR3 DNA follows: TGTGCCAGCAGTTACTCGACAGGGATGAACACTGAAGCTTTCTTT.

The CDR3 DNA reads TGTGCCAGCACCCGGGGACAGGGAAACACCATATATTTT. Its translation: CASTRGQGNTIYF. The chain carries TRBV6-5 and TRBJ1-3, with 7 nucleotides matching TRBD1. V gave up 7 bases and J gave up 4 bases; unmatched junction bases: 4. The CDR3 spans 13 residues. Germline CDR1 is MNHEY and CDR2 is SVGAGI.